This record looks at one TCR beta chain sequence and its context. No antigen is known for it. The data belong to a study of Tregs in tolerant kidney transplant recipients. General study results and limits: Antigen-driven expansion was suggested because donor-specific Tregs expanded more than all Tregs in tolerant patients. Tregs expanded with activated donor B cells seemed most donor-specific.

Profiled with immunoSEQ multiplex PCR; TCRdb holds only in-frame clones, not every one. The sample carries just under 65,000 clones, 95% to 98% recorded once. Per germline, CDR1 SGHTA and CDR2 FQGTGA. V gave up 4 bases and J gave up 1 base; unmatched junction bases: 5. The CDR3 spans 15 residues. This sequence originates from a human donor who received a combined kidney and bone marrow transplant. The chain has TRBV7-3 and TRBJ2-3; the match to TRBD1 covers 7 bases. The sample here was Tregs from blood, taken before the transplant. The DNA for the CDR3 is TGTGCCAGCAGCTCCACCGGGACAGGCACAGATACGCAGTATTTT. It yields the protein CASSSTGTGTDTQYF.